Below, one T cell receptor (beta chain) is given with its context. Its antigen is not identified. The sample is drawn from a study of T cells in Graves' hyperthyroidism and ophthalmopathy. Study results and limitations: Through a model of 13 V-J features, ophthalmopathy was separated from stable hyperthyroidism.

The CDR3 extends over 14 amino acids. Trimming left V 4 bases short and J 4 bases short, with 13 bases between. CDR1 and CDR2 from the germline V gene are SEHNR and FQNEAQ (reference sequence). Amplification yielded TCR beta CDR3 regions, with RNA transcripts as the source. During a first-round RT-PCR of the TCR CDR3, the HTBI primer set was used. MiXCR was run by TCRdb on the multiplex PCR reads, yielding one entry per CDR3 protein. This sample has approximately 640,000 distinct CDR3 sequences, with nearly 45% found just once. Lactation, pregnancy, other autoimmune disease or uncontrolled infection excluded patients.

Sequencing was carried out using peripheral blood or thyroid tissue (not recorded which). This clonotype originated in an adult man with Graves' disease, either hyperthyroidism or ophthalmopathy (not recorded which). The chain is built from TRBV7-9 and TRBJ1-1; D possibly corresponds to TRBD1 (5 bases). The CDR3 here is CASSSPGGSTEAFF. CDR3 nucleotide sequence: TGTGCCAGCAGCTCTCCGGGGGGTAGCACTGAAGCTTTCTTT.